The source of this T cell receptor beta chain is a study of T cell repertoires in cytomegalovirus infection (dated by TCRdb to the late 2010s). About the full investigation: The peptide stimulations were aimed at well-studied HLA-B-restricted epitopes as well as recently identified HLA-C-restricted CMV epitopes, whose presentation resists viral immunomodulation. The HLA type of each donor mattered for the analysis, because public TCR beta signatures pointed to carriage of CMV infection along with the matching HLA type.

These reads were obtained on an Illumina HiSeq 1500. TCRdb trimmed the raw reads at Q25, called clones with MiXCR and kept productive beta chains. Merged by CDR3 protein, the rows form single entries marked with the most common genes and DNA. The sample yields hundreds of thousands of distinct CDR3 sequences; about two fifths were counted once. The top ten hold roughly two fifths of the sample. There are a few counts of this clonotype. Its specific antigen is unknown. No qualities accompany the bases; no much larger clone lies one base away. Broad study findings and their caveats: The ex vivo response was dominated by HLA-C-restricted CMV-specific TCR beta clonotypes, which also provided the single most frequent clonotype in two of eight donors. Cumulative frequency of public TCR beta family members discriminated carriers of CMV infection plus the relevant HLA type in this cohort and an independent 352-donor cohort.

CDR1 SGDLS and CDR2 YYNGEE were looked up in the germline V gene. The V and J ends are trimmed by 0 bases and 5 bases, leaving 6 bases between them. The CDR3, from cysteine to phenylalanine, totals 13 residues. Just the 39-base CDR3 DNA is kept, in frame starting at base 1. What the treatment or condition label conveys for this sample: in vitro stimulation with specific CMV peptide epitopes to enrich CMV-specific T cells. This sequence was found in a human donor in good health (CMV status not recorded). Some clones in this sample may be carry-over from other donors' samples. The input for sequencing was cultured PBMCs, taken from culture after CMV antigen stimulation. This chain joins TRBV9 to TRBJ2-1; the D gene remains uncertain. The CDR3 has the sequence CASSVGANNEQFF. The DNA sequence is as follows: TGTGCCAGCAGCGTAGGGGCTAACAATGAGCAGTTCTTC.